The 28 T cell receptor beta chains in this list originate from one sample, sequenced in a study of cytomegalovirus exposure and HLA in healthy donors. 13 Jbeta primers and 60 Vbeta primers were used for the PCR. TCRdb's copy holds only in-frame clones and misses some; the assay was immunoSEQ multiplex PCR. The sample has approximately 130,000 clones; under 85% are singletons. The sequenced sample was PBMCs. The receptors shown here come from a man in his late teens or twenties in good health and CMV-seropositive.

This clone was seen more than once but under ten times. The chain recombines TRBV4-1 with TRBJ1-2; D is unclear. V shed 2 bases and J shed 1 base, with 8 bases lying between them. Germline values: CDR1 MGHRA, CDR2 YSYEKL. The CDR3 is 14 residues long. CDR3 protein: CASSQTQINYGYTF. CDR3 sequence (DNA): TGCGCCAGCAGCCAAACCCAGATTAACTATGGCTACACCTTC.

A few counts support this clone. V usage is TRBV4-2 and J usage is TRBJ2-1; weak D call: TRBD2 (5 bases). Germline V gives CDR1 LGHNA, CDR2 YNFKEQ. The ends were cut back, 4 bases at V and 7 bases at J, with 14 bases in the middle. This CDR3 is 14 amino acids long. This CDR3 reads CASSPLDLKNEQFF. CDR3 nucleotides: TGTGCCAGCAGCCCTCTGGACTTGAAAAATGAGCAGTTCTTC.

J is TRBJ2-7 and V is TRBV28; 8 bases match TRBD1. Germline V gene lookup returns CDR1 MDHEN and CDR2 SYDVKM. V dropped 7 bases and J dropped 5; count of bases not matched to a gene: 10. There are 14 residues in the CDR3. CDR3 loop: CASKKGTGTHEQYF. The CDR3 DNA reads TGTGCCAGCAAAAAAGGGACAGGCACCCACGAGCAGTACTTC.

The V gene is TRBV5-1, the J gene TRBJ1-4; 7 nucleotides agree with TRBD1. V shed 5 bases, J shed 6 bases, and the junction held 4 bases outside the gene matches. The V gene's germline CDR1 is SGHRS and CDR2 YFSETQ. This CDR3 has 13 residues. The CDR3 is CASRPQGDEKLFF. In nucleotides, the CDR3 is TGCGCCAGCAGGCCCCAGGGGGATGAAAAACTGTTTTTT.

The rearrangement uses TRBV11-2 and TRBJ1-4; D possibly corresponds to TRBD1 (5 bases). Per the germline V gene, CDR1 is SGHAT and CDR2 is FQNNGV. The CDR3 totals 18 residues. V was pared by 3 bases and J by 8 bases, with 25 bases between. The CDR3 region is CASSFYPISRGFEEKLFF. Here the CDR3 DNA reads TGTGCCAGCAGCTTCTACCCGATATCACGGGGGTTTGAGGAAAAACTGTTTTTT.

This clone was detected a few times. The V call is TRBV30, the J call TRBJ2-3, with 8 bases lining up with TRBD1. After removal of 5 bases from V and 5 bases from J, the junction contained 6 bases not matched to a gene. Germline values: CDR1 GTSNPN, CDR2 SVGIG (reference sequence). The CDR3 sequence is 13 residues long. CDR3 nucleotides: TGTGCCTGGGACAGGGGATCCTTAGATACGCAGTATTTT. Protein: CAWDRGSLDTQYF.

The CDR3 protein is CASIYRLFDTEAFF. CDR3 DNA: TGTGCCAGCATCTACAGGTTGTTCGACACTGAAGCTTTCTTT. The chain combines TRBV6-5 with TRBJ1-1; tentatively, D is TRBD1 (5 bases). This CDR3 has 14 amino acids. V dropped 7 bases and J dropped 3 bases, with 15 bases sitting between them. Germline-derived CDR1 and CDR2 are MNHEY and SVGAGI.

J is TRBJ2-1 and V is TRBV28; 8 bases map to TRBD2. This CDR3 is 15 amino acids long. Trimming took 10 bases from V and 1 from J; bases not matched to a gene: 9. Germline V gene data show CDR1 as MDHEN and CDR2 as SYDVKM. This CDR3 is CATRSGSRSYNEQFF. CDR3 bases: TGTGCCACTAGGAGCGGGAGCCGTTCCTACAATGAGCAGTTCTTC.

This chain uses TRBV18 with TRBJ2-1, with TRBD2 matching over 7 bases. The CDR3 totals 15 residues. Per the germline V gene, CDR1 is KGHSH and CDR2 is LQKENI. After removal of 5 bases from V and 2 bases from J, the junction contained 6 bases not matched to a gene. The CDR3 sequence: CASSEAGEAYNEQFF. The CDR3 coding sequence is TGTGCCAGCTCAGAGGCGGGAGAGGCCTACAATGAGCAGTTCTTC.

The chain employs TRBV30 and TRBJ2-3, with 7 bases lining up with TRBD2. The CDR3 covers 15 residues. V shed 0 bases and J 4 bases; nucleotides not matched to a gene: 7. CDR1 is GTSNPN and CDR2 is SVGIG in the germline V gene (reference sequence). The CDR3 here is CAWSVPGGPPDTQYF. The DNA for the CDR3 is TGTGCCTGGAGTGTTCCGGGAGGCCCCCCAGATACGCAGTATTTT.

This chain uses TRBV27 with TRBJ1-6; 7 bases map to TRBD1. J gave up 7 bases and V 0 bases, and 6 bases lay outside the gene matches. There are 16 residues in the CDR3. Germline V gives CDR1 MNHEY, CDR2 SMNVEV (reference sequence). CDR3 DNA: TGTGCCAGCAGTTTATCCTGGACAGGATCGAATTCACCCCTCCACTTT. Translation gives CASSLSWTGSNSPLHF.

This clone was seen only a few times. This CDR3 is also generated by other DNA sequences in the sample. V is TRBV6-5 and J is TRBJ2-7; TRBD1 agrees at 11 bases. Germline CDR1 is MNHEY and CDR2 is SVGAGI. With V trimmed by 0 bases and J by 2 bases, 0 bases remained unmatched. This CDR3 spans 15 amino acids. The CDR3 is CASSYSGQGAYEQYF. The CDR3 nucleotides read TGTGCCAGCAGTTACTCGGGACAGGGGGCCTACGAGCAGTACTTC.

This clone was picked up a small number of times. The genes are TRBV27 and TRBJ1-2; 10 nucleotides agree with TRBD1. Germline V lookup: CDR1 MNHEY, CDR2 SMNVEV (reference sequence). The CDR3 spans 13 residues. J lost 7 bases, V lost 8 bases, and 7 bases had no gene match. The CDR3 spells CASFDRGRLGYTF. CDR3 bases: TGTGCCAGCTTTGACAGGGGGCGCCTTGGCTACACCTTC.

A single count supports this clone. The chain couples TRBV6-1 to TRBJ1-5; D gene ambiguous. Germline CDR1 reads MNHNS; CDR2 reads SASEGT. CDR3 size: 16 residues. V lost 0 bases and J lost 4, with 13 bases in between. CDR3 nucleotide sequence: TGTGCCAGCAGTGAAGCGATATCACAGCCGAATCAGCCCCAGCATTTT. Translated: CASSEAISQPNQPQHF.

The chain recombines TRBV13 with TRBJ1-2; 9 nucleotides match TRBD1. The CDR3 sequence is 16 residues long. Losses at the gene ends were 4 bases for V and 1 base for J; bases not matched to a gene: 7. Germline V lookup: CDR1 PRHDT, CDR2 FYEKMQ (reference sequence). The CDR3 DNA reads TGTGCCAGCAGCTGGGACAGGGCTAGAGTTAACTATGGCTACACCTTC. Amino acid sequence: CASSWDRARVNYGYTF.

The chain employs TRBV30 and TRBJ2-7, with D hard to call. Per the germline V gene, CDR1 is GTSNPN and CDR2 is SVGIG (reference sequence). V shed 4 bases and J shed 0 bases, with 10 bases lying between them. This CDR3 has 13 residues. CDR3 protein: CAWISADSYEQYF. The CDR3 DNA follows: TGTGCCTGGATTTCGGCGGACTCCTACGAGCAGTACTTC.

This clone was observed a handful of times. V gene TRBV7-6 combines with J gene TRBJ2-1; TRBD2 agrees at 7 bases. J lost 7 bases, V lost 1 base, and 1 base had no gene match. The CDR3 loop spans 13 amino acids. Germline-derived CDR1 and CDR2 are SGHVS and FNYEAQ. The CDR3 protein is CASSLVLANEQFF. For the CDR3, the DNA is TGTGCCAGCAGCTTAGTACTAGCGAATGAGCAGTTCTTC.

V usage is TRBV7-9 and J usage is TRBJ2-5; 7 nucleotides agree with TRBD1. V dropped 7 bases and J dropped 1; count of bases not matched to a gene: 6. CDR3 length: 14 residues. Germline V CDR1 and CDR2: SEHNR, FQNEAQ (reference sequence). CDR3 loop: CASTPRQGQETQYF. The CDR3 coding sequence is TGTGCCAGCACCCCCCGACAGGGCCAAGAGACCCAGTACTTC.

Comment on this clone: At one end, the junction sequence differs from germline, possibly due to a read error. The rearrangement uses TRBV5-5 and TRBJ2-4; 10 bases fit TRBD2. CDR3 length: 17 amino acids. In germline, CDR1 is SGHKS, CDR2 YYEKEE (reference sequence). The CDR3 spells CASSLQGTSAAKNSQYF. The CDR3 DNA sequence: TGTGCCAGCAGCCTCCAAGGGACTAGCGCCGCCAAAAACAGTCAGTACTTC.

This chain links TRBV6-6 with TRBJ2-3; perhaps TRBD1 as D (5 bases). The germline V gene encodes CDR1 MNHNY and CDR2 SVGAGI (reference sequence). Trimming cost V 6 bases and J 0 bases, with 10 bases left between them. The length of the CDR3 is 14 residues. CDR3 region: CASSDRYSTDTQYF. The CDR3 bases are TGTGCCAGCAGCGACAGATATAGCACAGATACGCAGTATTTT.

The chain carries TRBV27 and TRBJ1-4; no firm D call. CDR1 and CDR2 from the germline V gene are MNHEY and SMNVEV (reference sequence). This CDR3 contains 11 residues. Trimming took off 7 bases at V and 8 bases at J, with 8 bases between the two ends. CDR3: CASKGAEKLFF. CDR3 DNA: TGTGCCAGCAAAGGAGCCGAAAAACTGTTTTTT.

The chain couples TRBV27 to TRBJ1-1, with TRBD1 as a possible D gene (5 bases). The CDR3 length is 15 residues. From germline, CDR1 is MNHEY and CDR2 SMNVEV (reference sequence). Trimming pared 5 bases from V and 5 bases from J, leaving 18 bases between. CDR3 amino acids: CASSPNAGGGTEAFF. CDR3 sequence (DNA): TGTGCCAGCAGTCCAAATGCCGGGGGAGGGACTGAAGCTTTCTTT.

The V and J genes are TRBV28 and TRBJ1-4, with 7 bases fitting TRBD1. J gave up 0 bases and V 5 bases, and 12 bases lay outside the gene matches. The CDR3 has 18 residues. Looked up from germline, CDR1 is MDHEN and CDR2 is SYDVKM. The CDR3 nucleotides read TGTGCCAGCAGTCGACGACAGGGTGCCTTTGCAACTAATGAAAAACTGTTTTTT. Its translation is CASSRRQGAFATNEKLFF.

The chain couples TRBV30 to TRBJ2-1; D gene uncertain. The CDR3 has 16 residues. Trimming shortened V by 3 bases and J by 2 bases, and 17 bases separated the two germline ends. The V gene's germline CDR1 is GTSNPN and CDR2 SVGIG (reference sequence). The CDR3 here is CAWSPVRLVAYNEQFF. The CDR3 DNA is TGTGCCTGGAGCCCCGTTCGGCTAGTCGCCTACAATGAGCAGTTCTTC. Together with reference TRBV30 and TRBJ2-1, the CDR3 gives the full variable domain: SQTIHQWPATLVQPVGSPLSLECTVEGTSNPNLYWYRQAAGRGLQLLFYSVGIGQISSEVPQNLSASRPQDRQFILSSKKLLLSDSGFYLCAWSPVRLVAYNEQFFGPGTRLTVL.

The V call is TRBV27, the J call TRBJ2-7; D is perhaps TRBD1 (7 bases). V lost 5 bases to trimming and J lost 2 bases, with 13 bases between them. This CDR3 has 14 residues. From germline, CDR1 is MNHEY and CDR2 SMNVEV (reference sequence). Written as DNA, the CDR3 is TGTGCCAGCAGTCAGGGGGGAGTCCCCTACGAGCAGTACTTC. Amino acids: CASSQGGVPYEQYF.

The genes are TRBV27 and TRBJ1-2, with D tentatively TRBD1 (6 bases). Germline assignment: CDR1 MNHEY and CDR2 SMNVEV (reference sequence). V lost 1 base, J lost 4 bases, and 19 bases lay in between. The CDR3 is 17 amino acids. CDR3 in DNA: TGTGCCAGCAGTTTATTCAGGGGAGGGCTGTGGGGCTATGGCTACACCTTC. Translation gives CASSLFRGGLWGYGYTF.

The chain combines TRBV29-1 with TRBJ2-7; 7 bases are shared with TRBD2. The V gene's germline CDR1 is SQVTM and CDR2 ANQGSEA. The V gene end was trimmed by 2 bases and the J gene end by 4 bases; junction bases not matched to a gene: 2. The CDR3 covers 12 residues. CDR3 protein: CSVEWGGYEQYF. Here the CDR3 DNA reads TGCAGCGTTGAATGGGGAGGGTACGAGCAGTACTTC.

In its sample, this clone was seen once. The CDR3: CASGGQNTEAFF. The CDR3 region has the DNA TGTGCCAGTGGAGGGCAGAACACTGAAGCTTTCTTT. The V and J genes are TRBV6-5 and TRBJ1-1; no reliable D call. This CDR3 has 12 amino acids. CDR1 and CDR2 from the germline V gene are MNHEY and SVGAGI. V shed 9 bases and J shed 1 base, with 9 bases lying between them.